What follows is one T cell receptor (beta chain) and its context. Germline CDR1 and CDR2: MNHEY and SVGAGI. The CDR3 is 13 residues long. Trimming cost V 2 bases and J 6 bases, with 11 bases left between them. This specimen belongs to a study of blood T cell repertoires in COVID-19. Original methodology: For nucleated cells, counts were estimated from reference gene primer amplification. The data were produced by immunoSEQ multiplex PCR, yet TCRdb's version contains in-frame clones alone and is incomplete. The V and J calls and clone size were taken over from that table, and D and trimming were inferred from the DNA. The sample contains a few hundred thousand clones, 90% of which appear only once.

The J gene is TRBJ2-7, the V gene TRBV6-5; possibly TRBD2 for D (5 bases). The clonotype comes from a woman aged 18 to 35 with acute COVID-19. Sequencing was performed on PBMCs or T cells enriched from blood (not recorded which). CDR3 region: CASSYGESGEQYF. The CDR3, as DNA: TGTGCCAGCAGTTACGGGGAGAGTGGCGAGCAGTACTTC.